These 5 T cell receptor beta chains share one sample of origin, sequenced in a study of shared clonotypes between healthy human individuals. Data came from immunoSEQ multiplex PCR; TCRdb stores just in-frame clones and leaves some out. This table has some 1 million clones, about 75% appearing once. The sample comprised memory CD4+ T cells sorted from blood. The subset: CD45RA-negative fraction. The receptors come from a man aged 18 to 30 in good health.

V usage is TRBV11-3 and J usage is TRBJ2-1; D may match TRBD1 or TRBD2 (6 bases each). Germline V gives CDR1 SGHNT, CDR2 YENEEA. Trimming removed 5 bases from V and 4 bases from J, with 18 bases in between. The CDR3 is made up of 16 amino acids. CDR3 nucleotide sequence: TGTGCCAGCAGCAGGGGGGACTGGTCTATGTACAATGAGCAGTTCTTC. This sequence encodes CASSRGDWSMYNEQFF.

The count of this clone is one. The chain joins TRBV28 to TRBJ1-2, with D tentatively TRBD1 (5 bases). The CDR3 has 12 residues. With 2 bases removed from V and 5 bases from J, the gap between germline ends came to 6 bases. CDR1 is MDHEN, CDR2 SYDVKM, per germline. The CDR3 reads CASSLKGYGYTF. Written as DNA, the CDR3 is TGTGCCAGCAGTTTAAAGGGGTATGGCTACACCTTC.

The J gene is TRBJ2-7, the V gene TRBV5-1; 11 bases match TRBD1. V lost 3 bases, J lost 6 bases, and 5 bases stayed unmatched. Germline CDR1 is SGHRS and CDR2 is YFSETQ. This CDR3 contains 14 residues. The CDR3 nucleotides are TGCGCCAGCAGCTCCCCGGGACAGGGGGGCGAGCAGTACTTC. It translates to CASSSPGQGGEQYF.

This chain uses TRBV7-2 with TRBJ2-7; 11 bases map to TRBD2. This CDR3 spans 15 amino acids. V dropped 5 bases and J dropped 2; count of bases not matched to a gene: 5. Germline loops: CDR1 SGHTA, CDR2 FQGNSA. The CDR3 DNA sequence: TGTGCCAGCAGCCCCCGGACTAGCGGGCCCTACGAGCAGTACTTC. Translated, it gives CASSPRTSGPYEQYF. Variable domain in full (rest from reference TRBV7-2 and TRBJ2-7): GAGVSQSPSNKVTEKGKDVELRCDPISGHTALYWYRQSLGQGLEFLIYFQGNSAPDKSGLPSDRFSAERTGGSVSTLTIQRTQQEDSAVYLCASSPRTSGPYEQYFGPGTRLTVT.

This chain joins TRBV21-1 and TRBJ2-2. TRBV21-1 constitutes a pseudogene. This CDR3 is 14 amino acids long. CDR3 sequence: CASSRGSGHGELFF. CDR3 in DNA: TGTGCCAGCAGCAGGGGGTCCGGACACGGGGAGCTGTTTTTT.